These T cell receptor beta chains were read from a single sample in a study of shared clonotypes between healthy human individuals. The data were produced by immunoSEQ multiplex PCR, yet TCRdb's version contains in-frame clones alone and is incomplete. The sample yields roughly 1 million clones, about 75% seen once. The sample consisted of memory CD4+ T cells sorted from blood. These receptors came from a man aged 18 to 30 in good health. CDR3s include the opening cysteine and the closing phenylalanine or tryptophan. The D gene is left open where the match is weak. Size tells how often a clone was seen (once, few, many) or the class of an expanded clone, and some rows leave it out.

d_gene: NA; v_gene: TRBV28; abundance: NA; j_gene: TRBJ2-7; CDR3nt: TGTGCCAGCAGCCGGGACCCCCTATCAAGTTACGAGCAGTACTTC; CDR3aa: CASSRDPLSSYEQYF
d_gene: TRBD1; v_gene: TRBV14; abundance: few; j_gene: TRBJ1-6; CDR3nt: TGTGCCAGCAGCCAACCCGGGACAGGGAGGAATTCACCCCTCCACTTT; CDR3aa: CASSQPGTGRNSPLHF
d_gene: NA; v_gene: TRBV5-5; abundance: NA; j_gene: TRBJ2-7; CDR3nt: TGTGCCAGCAGCTGGGCTATAGTCAACTCCTACGAGCAGTACTTC; CDR3aa: CASSWAIVNSYEQYF
d_gene: NA; v_gene: TRBV7-6; abundance: NA; j_gene: TRBJ2-5; CDR3nt: TGTGCCAGCAGCTCCGGGACCATGGAGACCCAGTACTTC; CDR3aa: CASSSGTMETQYF
d_gene: NA; v_gene: TRBV5-8; abundance: many; j_gene: TRBJ1-5; CDR3nt: TGTGCCAGCAGCTTGAGGACGACCAATCAGCCCCAGCATTTT; CDR3aa: CASSLRTTNQPQHF
d_gene: NA; v_gene: TRBV7-9; abundance: NA; j_gene: TRBJ2-7; CDR3nt: TGTGCCAGCTCTAGGGGTTCTGGGGAGCAGTACTTC; CDR3aa: CASSRGSGEQYF
d_gene: NA; v_gene: TRBV18; abundance: once; j_gene: TRBJ1-6; CDR3nt: TGTGCCAGCTCACCACCTATAATCTGGAAGACCTCGGGGGTTAATTCACCCCTCCACTTT; CDR3aa: CASSPPIIWKTSGVNSPLHF
d_gene: NA; v_gene: TRBV2; abundance: once; j_gene: TRBJ2-2; CDR3nt: TGTGCCAGCAGTGATATCGTGGTCACCGGGGAGCTGTTTTTT; CDR3aa: CASSDIVVTGELFF
d_gene: NA; v_gene: TRBV19; abundance: NA; j_gene: TRBJ1-5; CDR3nt: TGTGCCAGTAGTATGGAGCTGTTTAGCAATCAGCCCCAGCATTTT; CDR3aa: CASSMELFSNQPQHF
d_gene: NA; v_gene: TRBV7-2; abundance: NA; j_gene: TRBJ2-2; CDR3nt: TGTGCCAGCAGCTTAGGGAGCACCGGGGAGCTGTTTTTT; CDR3aa: CASSLGSTGELFF
d_gene: NA; v_gene: TRBV5-1; abundance: NA; j_gene: TRBJ1-1; CDR3nt: TGCGCCAGCAGCTTGGAGGGCGGGTCAATGAACACTGAAGCTTTCTTT; CDR3aa: CASSLEGGSMNTEAFF
d_gene: NA; v_gene: TRBV11-2; abundance: NA; j_gene: TRBJ1-1; CDR3nt: TGTGCCAGCAGCTTTGGACCGGGGGTCTCCACTGAAGCTTTCTTT; CDR3aa: CASSFGPGVSTEAFF
d_gene: TRBD1; v_gene: TRBV7-2; abundance: NA; j_gene: TRBJ2-7; CDR3nt: TGTGCCAGCAGCCCCGACAGGGTGAGCTCCTACGAGCAGTACTTC; CDR3aa: CASSPDRVSSYEQYF
d_gene: TRBD2; v_gene: TRBV27; abundance: NA; j_gene: TRBJ2-2; CDR3nt: TGTGCCAGCAGTTCACTAGCGGGAGGGTTCGCCGGGGAGCTGTTTTTT; CDR3aa: CASSSLAGGFAGELFF
d_gene: TRBD2; v_gene: TRBV6-1; abundance: once; j_gene: TRBJ2-7; CDR3nt: TGTGCCAGCAGGGAAGTAGCGGGGCTAGCCTACGAGCAGTACTTC; CDR3aa: CASREVAGLAYEQYF
d_gene: NA; v_gene: TRBV20-1; abundance: NA; j_gene: TRBJ2-7; CDR3nt: TGCAGTGCTAGTTCGGCATACGAGCAGTACTTC; CDR3aa: CSASSAYEQYF
d_gene: TRBD1; v_gene: TRBV5-5; abundance: NA; j_gene: TRBJ1-1; CDR3nt: TGTGCCAGCAGCTTGGAACCGGACAGGGATGGCACTGAAGCTTTCTTT; CDR3aa: CASSLEPDRDGTEAFF
d_gene: NA; v_gene: TRBV9; abundance: NA; j_gene: TRBJ1-1; CDR3nt: TGTGCCAGCAGCGTACAGAAAGATAAAGCTTTCTTT; CDR3aa: CASSVQKDKAFF
d_gene: NA; v_gene: TRBV5-1; abundance: NA; j_gene: TRBJ2-2; CDR3nt: TGCGCCAGCAGCTTGACGGGGAAGAACACCGGGGAGCTGTTTTTT; CDR3aa: CASSLTGKNTGELFF
d_gene: TRBD2; v_gene: TRBV5-6; abundance: NA; j_gene: TRBJ2-5; CDR3nt: TGTGCCAGCAGCTCCCCGGGACTAGCGGAAGAGACCCAGTACTTC; CDR3aa: CASSSPGLAEETQYF
d_gene: TRBD1; v_gene: TRBV20-1; abundance: NA; j_gene: TRBJ2-7; CDR3nt: TGCAGTGCAAACAGGGGGCAGGAGCAGTACTTC; CDR3aa: CSANRGQEQYF
d_gene: TRBD1; v_gene: TRBV7-9; abundance: NA; j_gene: TRBJ1-2; CDR3nt: TGTGCCAGCAGCTTAGAAGGAGGGGGCGGCTACACCTTC; CDR3aa: CASSLEGGGGYTF
d_gene: NA; v_gene: TRBV30; abundance: NA; j_gene: TRBJ2-5; CDR3nt: TGTGCCTGGAGGGGAGAAGAGACCCAGTACTTC; CDR3aa: CAWRGEETQYF
d_gene: NA; v_gene: TRBV30; abundance: NA; j_gene: TRBJ2-1; CDR3nt: TGTGCCTGGAGTGTAGCCGGGCTCTCCTACAATGAGCAGTTCTTC; CDR3aa: CAWSVAGLSYNEQFF
d_gene: NA; v_gene: TRBV9; abundance: NA; j_gene: TRBJ1-6; CDR3nt: TGTGCCAGCAGCGTAGAGGAAGGGGTTAATTCACCCCTCCACTTT; CDR3aa: CASSVEEGVNSPLHF
d_gene: TRBD2; v_gene: TRBV25-1; abundance: NA; j_gene: TRBJ2-1; CDR3nt: TGTGCCAGCAGTGAAGATTGGGGCGGGAGCTCCTACAATGAGCAGTTCTTC; CDR3aa: CASSEDWGGSSYNEQFF
d_gene: TRBD2; v_gene: TRBV5-1; abundance: NA; j_gene: TRBJ2-3; CDR3nt: TGCGCCAGCAGCTTGGCGAAGACTAGCGGGATAACAGATACGCAGTATTTT; CDR3aa: CASSLAKTSGITDTQYF
d_gene: TRBD2; v_gene: TRBV9; abundance: NA; j_gene: TRBJ2-5; CDR3nt: TGTGCCAGCAGCGTAGAGTTAGCGGGAGGGGACAAGACCCAGTACTTC; CDR3aa: CASSVELAGGDKTQYF
d_gene: NA; v_gene: TRBV7-3; abundance: NA; j_gene: TRBJ2-7; CDR3nt: TGTGCCAGCAGCTCATTATACCCCCCCCCGTGGCTAGCTTGCTCCTACGAGCAGTACTTC; CDR3aa: CASSSLYPPPWLACSYEQYF
d_gene: NA; v_gene: TRBV28; abundance: NA; j_gene: TRBJ2-5; CDR3nt: TGTGCCAGCAGTCTGACGGGACCCCAAGAGACCCAGTACTTC; CDR3aa: CASSLTGPQETQYF
d_gene: NA; v_gene: TRBV5-1; abundance: NA; j_gene: TRBJ1-2; CDR3nt: TGCGCCAGCAGCTTATCCAGGGTTGGCTACACCTTC; CDR3aa: CASSLSRVGYTF
d_gene: NA; v_gene: TRBV11-2; abundance: NA; j_gene: TRBJ1-1; CDR3nt: TGTGCCAGCAGCTTAACGACAGGAACTGAAGCTTTCTTT; CDR3aa: CASSLTTGTEAFF
d_gene: NA; v_gene: TRBV20-1; abundance: NA; j_gene: TRBJ2-1; CDR3nt: TGCAGTGCTTCCTTAGCGAGCGAGCAGTTCTTC; CDR3aa: CSASLASEQFF
d_gene: NA; v_gene: TRBV5-1; abundance: NA; j_gene: TRBJ2-1; CDR3nt: TGCGCCAGCAGCTTTAACCGTCAGGGGCGGGACTCCTACAATGAGCAGTTCTTC; CDR3aa: CASSFNRQGRDSYNEQFF
d_gene: TRBD2; v_gene: TRBV6-5; abundance: NA; j_gene: TRBJ2-7; CDR3nt: TGTGCCAGCAGTCCCATAGCGGGAGTAGGCGAGCAGTACTTC; CDR3aa: CASSPIAGVGEQYF
d_gene: NA; v_gene: TRBV6-1; abundance: NA; j_gene: TRBJ2-7; CDR3nt: TGTGCCAGCGACGTGGGGGGCGGAACCTACGAGCAGTACTTC; CDR3aa: CASDVGGGTYEQYF
d_gene: NA; v_gene: TRBV27; abundance: NA; j_gene: TRBJ1-3; CDR3nt: TGTGCCAGCAGACCCCGAGGAGCTGGAAACACCATATATTTT; CDR3aa: CASRPRGAGNTIYF
d_gene: NA; v_gene: TRBV30; abundance: once; j_gene: TRBJ2-2; CDR3nt: TGTGCCTGGAGGGCGGGGTGGACCGGGGAGCTGTTTTTT; CDR3aa: CAWRAGWTGELFF
d_gene: TRBD2; v_gene: TRBV7-8; abundance: NA; j_gene: TRBJ2-7; CDR3nt: TGTGCCAGCAGCCTGCCGTCCGGGGGGGGCTCCTACGAGCAGTACTTC; CDR3aa: CASSLPSGGGSYEQYF
d_gene: NA; v_gene: TRBV4-2; abundance: NA; j_gene: TRBJ2-6; CDR3nt: TGTGCCAGCAGCCAAGGAGGGGCACCCTCTGGGGCCAACGTCCTGACTTTC; CDR3aa: CASSQGGAPSGANVLTF
d_gene: TRBD1; v_gene: TRBV4-3; abundance: NA; j_gene: TRBJ2-7; CDR3nt: TGCGCCAGCAGCCACAGGACAGGGGGCGCGTACGAGCAGTACTTC; CDR3aa: CASSHRTGGAYEQYF
d_gene: TRBD2; v_gene: TRBV6-5; abundance: NA; j_gene: TRBJ2-7; CDR3nt: TGTGCCAGCGTGGCTAGCGGGTCCTACGAGCAGTACTTC; CDR3aa: CASVASGSYEQYF
d_gene: NA; v_gene: TRBV27; abundance: few; j_gene: TRBJ1-4; CDR3nt: TGTGCCAGCAGTGATACAGGGAGTCCCCCAACTAATGAAAAACTGTTTTTT; CDR3aa: CASSDTGSPPTNEKLFF
d_gene: TRBD1; v_gene: TRBV7-8; abundance: NA; j_gene: TRBJ1-1; CDR3nt: TGTGCCACCCATACAGGGGGGAACACTGAAGCTTTCTTT; CDR3aa: CATHTGGNTEAFF
d_gene: TRBD2; v_gene: TRBV7-6; abundance: NA; j_gene: TRBJ2-7; CDR3nt: TGTGCCAGCAGCCAGAACCTAGCGGGAGGCTCCTACGAGCAGTACTTC; CDR3aa: CASSQNLAGGSYEQYF
d_gene: NA; v_gene: TRBV6-1; abundance: NA; j_gene: TRBJ1-6; CDR3nt: TGTGCCAGCAGTGAAGGGGACGGCTCCTATAATTCACCCCTCCACTTT; CDR3aa: CASSEGDGSYNSPLHF
d_gene: NA; v_gene: TRBV11-2; abundance: NA; j_gene: TRBJ1-3; CDR3nt: TGTGCCAGCAGCCAGTTGGGGGTTGTGGCCTCTGGAAACACCATATATTTT; CDR3aa: CASSQLGVVASGNTIYF
d_gene: NA; v_gene: TRBV9; abundance: few; j_gene: TRBJ1-3; CDR3nt: TGTGCCAGCAGCCCCGTCTCTGGAAACACCATATATTTT; CDR3aa: CASSPVSGNTIYF
d_gene: TRBD1; v_gene: TRBV11-2; abundance: few; j_gene: TRBJ1-2; CDR3nt: TGTGCCAGCAGCTTAGACTACAGGGGGTCCTATGGCTACACCTTC; CDR3aa: CASSLDYRGSYGYTF
d_gene: NA; v_gene: TRBV19; abundance: few; j_gene: TRBJ1-2; CDR3nt: TGTGCCAGTAGTAACCAGGGGTTGAGTGGCTACACCTTC; CDR3aa: CASSNQGLSGYTF
d_gene: NA; v_gene: TRBV6-5; abundance: NA; j_gene: TRBJ1-6; CDR3nt: TGTGCCAGCAGTTACTCGAATTCAGGGTATGGTTCACCCCTCCACTTT; CDR3aa: CASSYSNSGYGSPLHF
d_gene: TRBD1; v_gene: TRBV4-1; abundance: NA; j_gene: TRBJ1-1; CDR3nt: TGCGCCAGCAGCCAAGGGGACAGGATGAACACTGAAGCTTTCTTT; CDR3aa: CASSQGDRMNTEAFF